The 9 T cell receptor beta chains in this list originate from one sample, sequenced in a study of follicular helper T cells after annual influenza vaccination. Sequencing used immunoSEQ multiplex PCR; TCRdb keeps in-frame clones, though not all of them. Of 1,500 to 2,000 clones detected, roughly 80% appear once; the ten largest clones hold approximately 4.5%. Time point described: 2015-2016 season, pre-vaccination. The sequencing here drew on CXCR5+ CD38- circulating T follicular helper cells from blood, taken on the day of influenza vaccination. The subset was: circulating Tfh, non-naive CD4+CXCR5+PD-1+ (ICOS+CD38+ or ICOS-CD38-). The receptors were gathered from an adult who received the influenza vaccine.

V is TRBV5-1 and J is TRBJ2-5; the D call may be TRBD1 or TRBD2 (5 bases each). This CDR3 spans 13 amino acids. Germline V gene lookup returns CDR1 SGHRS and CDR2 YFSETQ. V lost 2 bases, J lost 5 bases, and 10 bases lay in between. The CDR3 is CASSFKGTETQYF. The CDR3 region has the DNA TGCGCCAGCAGCTTTAAGGGGACGGAGACCCAGTACTTC.

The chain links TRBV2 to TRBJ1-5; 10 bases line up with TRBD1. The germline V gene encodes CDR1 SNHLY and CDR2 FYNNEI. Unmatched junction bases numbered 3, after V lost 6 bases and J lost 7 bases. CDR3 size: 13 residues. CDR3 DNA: TGTGCCAGCAGCGGGACAGGGGACCAGCCCCAGCATTTT. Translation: CASSGTGDQPQHF.

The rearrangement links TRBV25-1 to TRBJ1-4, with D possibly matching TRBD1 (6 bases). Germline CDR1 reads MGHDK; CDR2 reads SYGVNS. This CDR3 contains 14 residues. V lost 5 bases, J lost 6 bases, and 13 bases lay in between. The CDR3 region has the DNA TGTGCCAGCAGTCTGGGGGGCGGGGATGAAAAACTGTTTTTT. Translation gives CASSLGGGDEKLFF.

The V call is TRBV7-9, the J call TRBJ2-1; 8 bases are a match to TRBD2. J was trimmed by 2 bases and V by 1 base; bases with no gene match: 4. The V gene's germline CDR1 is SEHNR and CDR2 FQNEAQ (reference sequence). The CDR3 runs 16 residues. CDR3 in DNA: TGTGCCAGCAGCTTAGTATCGGGAGGGGCCTACAATGAGCAGTTCTTC. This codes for CASSLVSGGAYNEQFF.

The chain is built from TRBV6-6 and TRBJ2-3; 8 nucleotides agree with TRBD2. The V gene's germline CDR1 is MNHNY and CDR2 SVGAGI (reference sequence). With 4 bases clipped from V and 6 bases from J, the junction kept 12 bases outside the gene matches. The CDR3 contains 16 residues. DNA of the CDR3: TGTGCCAGCAGTTCTTCTACGGCGGGGGGACGTGATACGCAGTATTTT. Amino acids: CASSSSTAGGRDTQYF.

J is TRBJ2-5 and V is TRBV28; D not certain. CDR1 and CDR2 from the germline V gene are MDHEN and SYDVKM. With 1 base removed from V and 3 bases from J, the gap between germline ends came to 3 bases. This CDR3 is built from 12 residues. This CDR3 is CASSLYKETQYF. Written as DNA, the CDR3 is TGTGCCAGCAGTTTATACAAAGAGACCCAGTACTTC. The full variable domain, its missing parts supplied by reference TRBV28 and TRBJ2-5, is DVKVTQSSRYLVKRTGEKVFLECVQDMDHENMFWYRQDPGLGLRLIYFSYDVKMKEKGDIPEGYSVSREKKERFSLILESASTNQTSMYLCASSLYKETQYFGPGTRLLVL.

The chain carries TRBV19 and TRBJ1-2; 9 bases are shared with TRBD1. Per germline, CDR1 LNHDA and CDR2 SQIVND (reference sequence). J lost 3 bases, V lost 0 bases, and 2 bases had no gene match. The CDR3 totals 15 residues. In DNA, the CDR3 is TGTGCCAGTAGTATAGAGGGACAGGGTGACTATGGCTACACCTTC. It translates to CASSIEGQGDYGYTF.

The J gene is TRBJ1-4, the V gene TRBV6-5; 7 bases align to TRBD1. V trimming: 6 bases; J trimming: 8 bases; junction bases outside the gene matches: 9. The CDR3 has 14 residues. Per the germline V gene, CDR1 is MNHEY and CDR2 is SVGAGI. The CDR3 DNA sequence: TGTGCCAGCAGCCGCGCGGACAGGCCAGAAAAACTGTTTTTT. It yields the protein CASSRADRPEKLFF.

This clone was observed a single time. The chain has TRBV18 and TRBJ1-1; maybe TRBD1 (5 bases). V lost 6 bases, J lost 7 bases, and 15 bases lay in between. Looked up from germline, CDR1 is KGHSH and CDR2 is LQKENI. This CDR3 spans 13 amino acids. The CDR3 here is CASSEGLRSEAFF. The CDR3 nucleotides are TGTGCCAGCTCGGAGGGACTTCGGAGTGAAGCTTTCTTT.